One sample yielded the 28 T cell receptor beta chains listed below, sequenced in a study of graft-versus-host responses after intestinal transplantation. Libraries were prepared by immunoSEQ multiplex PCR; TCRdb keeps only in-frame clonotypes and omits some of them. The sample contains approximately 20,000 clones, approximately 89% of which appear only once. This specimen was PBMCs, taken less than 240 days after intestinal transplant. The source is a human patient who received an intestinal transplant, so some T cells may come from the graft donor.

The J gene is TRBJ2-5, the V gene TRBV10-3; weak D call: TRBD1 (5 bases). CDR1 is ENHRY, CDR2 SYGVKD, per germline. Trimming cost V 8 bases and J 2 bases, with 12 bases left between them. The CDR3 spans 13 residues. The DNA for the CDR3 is TGTGCCATCGCGGTACAGGAACAAGAGACCCAGTACTTC. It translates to CAIAVQEQETQYF.

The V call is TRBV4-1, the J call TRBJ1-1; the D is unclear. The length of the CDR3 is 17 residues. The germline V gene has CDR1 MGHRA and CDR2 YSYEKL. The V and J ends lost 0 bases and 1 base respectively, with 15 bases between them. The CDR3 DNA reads TGCGCCAGCAGCCAAGATAGGGTATTCTCGGGGAACACTGAAGCTTTCTTT. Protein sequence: CASSQDRVFSGNTEAFF.

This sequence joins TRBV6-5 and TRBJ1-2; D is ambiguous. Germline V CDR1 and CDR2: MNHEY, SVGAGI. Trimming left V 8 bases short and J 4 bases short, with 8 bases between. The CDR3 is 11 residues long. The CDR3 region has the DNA TGTGCCAGCGGAACAACCTATGGCTACACCTTC. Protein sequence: CASGTTYGYTF.

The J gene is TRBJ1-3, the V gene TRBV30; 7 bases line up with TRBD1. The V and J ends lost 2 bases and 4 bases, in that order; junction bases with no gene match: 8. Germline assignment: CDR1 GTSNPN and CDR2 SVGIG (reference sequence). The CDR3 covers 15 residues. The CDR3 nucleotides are TGTGCCTGGAGTCCCTGGGACAGCTCAGGAAACACCATATATTTT. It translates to CAWSPWDSSGNTIYF.

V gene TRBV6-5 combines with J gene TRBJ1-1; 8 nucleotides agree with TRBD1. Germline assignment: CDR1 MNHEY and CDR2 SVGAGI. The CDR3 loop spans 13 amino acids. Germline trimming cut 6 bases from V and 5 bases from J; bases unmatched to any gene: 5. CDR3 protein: CASRLQGGTEAFF. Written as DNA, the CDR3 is TGTGCCAGCAGACTACAGGGGGGGACTGAAGCTTTCTTT.

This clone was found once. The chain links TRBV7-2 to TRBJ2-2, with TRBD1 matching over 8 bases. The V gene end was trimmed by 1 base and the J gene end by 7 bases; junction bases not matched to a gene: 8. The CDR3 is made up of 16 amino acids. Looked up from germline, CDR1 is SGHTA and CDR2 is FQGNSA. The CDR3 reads CASSLGGQGADGELFF. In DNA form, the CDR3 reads TGTGCCAGCAGCTTAGGGGGGCAGGGGGCGGACGGGGAGCTGTTTTTT.

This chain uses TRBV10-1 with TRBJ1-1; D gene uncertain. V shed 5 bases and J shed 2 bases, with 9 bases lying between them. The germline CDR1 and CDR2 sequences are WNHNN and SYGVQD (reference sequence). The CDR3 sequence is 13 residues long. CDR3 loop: CASSLGFNTEAFF. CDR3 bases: TGCGCCAGCAGTTTAGGGTTTAACACTGAAGCTTTCTTT.

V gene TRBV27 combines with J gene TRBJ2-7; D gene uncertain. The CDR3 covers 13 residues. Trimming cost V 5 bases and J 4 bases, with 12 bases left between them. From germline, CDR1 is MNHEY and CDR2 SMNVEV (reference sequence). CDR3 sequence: CASSPTARYEQYF. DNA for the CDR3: TGTGCCAGCAGTCCTACAGCTCGTTACGAGCAGTACTTC.

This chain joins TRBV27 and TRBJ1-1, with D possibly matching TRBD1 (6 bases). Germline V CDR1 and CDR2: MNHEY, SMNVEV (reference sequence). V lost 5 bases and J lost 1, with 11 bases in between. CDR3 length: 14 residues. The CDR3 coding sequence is TGTGCCAGCAGTGAAGGGGGGGCGAACACTGAAGCTTTCTTT. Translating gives CASSEGGANTEAFF.

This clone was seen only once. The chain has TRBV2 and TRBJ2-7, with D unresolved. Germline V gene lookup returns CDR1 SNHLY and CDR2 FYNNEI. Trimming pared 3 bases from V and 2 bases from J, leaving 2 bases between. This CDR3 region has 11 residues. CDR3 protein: CASSDAYEQYF. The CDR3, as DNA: TGTGCCAGCAGTGATGCCTACGAGCAGTACTTC.

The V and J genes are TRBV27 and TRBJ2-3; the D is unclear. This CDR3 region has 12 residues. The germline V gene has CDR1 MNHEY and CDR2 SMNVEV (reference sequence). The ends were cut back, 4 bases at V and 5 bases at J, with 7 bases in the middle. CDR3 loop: CASSSQKDTQYF. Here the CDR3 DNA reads TGTGCCAGCAGTTCACAGAAAGATACGCAGTATTTT.

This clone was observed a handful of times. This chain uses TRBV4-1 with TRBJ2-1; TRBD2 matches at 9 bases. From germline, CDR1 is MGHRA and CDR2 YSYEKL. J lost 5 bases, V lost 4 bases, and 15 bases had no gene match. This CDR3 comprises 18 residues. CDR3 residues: CASSRYSGGPPNHNEQFF. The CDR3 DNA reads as TGCGCCAGCAGCCGGTATAGCGGGGGCCCCCCGAACCACAATGAGCAGTTCTTC.

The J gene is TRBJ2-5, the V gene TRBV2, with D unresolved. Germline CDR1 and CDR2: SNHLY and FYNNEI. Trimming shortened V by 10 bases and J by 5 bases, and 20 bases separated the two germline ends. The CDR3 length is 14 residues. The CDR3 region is CATSARRSRETQYF. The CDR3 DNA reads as TGTGCCACCTCGGCAAGGAGATCGCGGGAGACCCAGTACTTC.

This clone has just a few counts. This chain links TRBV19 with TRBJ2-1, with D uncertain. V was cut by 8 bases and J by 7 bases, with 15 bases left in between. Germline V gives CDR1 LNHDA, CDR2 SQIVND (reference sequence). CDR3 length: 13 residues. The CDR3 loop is CASSAADWNEQFF. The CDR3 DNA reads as TGTGCCAGTTCCGCCGCAGATTGGAATGAGCAGTTCTTC.

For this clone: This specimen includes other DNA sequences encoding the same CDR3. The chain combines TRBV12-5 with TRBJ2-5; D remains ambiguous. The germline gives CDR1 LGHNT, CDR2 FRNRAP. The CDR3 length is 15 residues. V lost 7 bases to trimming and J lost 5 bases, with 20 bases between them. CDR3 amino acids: CASAPRLGLAETQYF. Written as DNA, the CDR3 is TGTGCTAGTGCCCCGCGTTTGGGGTTGGCCGAGACCCAGTACTTC.

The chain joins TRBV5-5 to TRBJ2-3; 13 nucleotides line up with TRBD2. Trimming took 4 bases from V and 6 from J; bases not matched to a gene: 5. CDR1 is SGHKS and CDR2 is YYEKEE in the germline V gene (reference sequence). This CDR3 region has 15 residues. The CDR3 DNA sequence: TGTGCCAGCAGCGAGGGACTAGCGGGGACGGATACGCAGTATTTT. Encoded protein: CASSEGLAGTDTQYF.

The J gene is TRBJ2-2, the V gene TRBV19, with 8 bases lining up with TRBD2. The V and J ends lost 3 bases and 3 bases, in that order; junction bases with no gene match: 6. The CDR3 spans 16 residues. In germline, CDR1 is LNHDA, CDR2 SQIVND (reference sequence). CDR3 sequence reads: CASSIPGGGYTGELFF. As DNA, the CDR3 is TGTGCCAGTAGTATCCCCGGCGGGGGGTACACCGGGGAGCTGTTTTTT.

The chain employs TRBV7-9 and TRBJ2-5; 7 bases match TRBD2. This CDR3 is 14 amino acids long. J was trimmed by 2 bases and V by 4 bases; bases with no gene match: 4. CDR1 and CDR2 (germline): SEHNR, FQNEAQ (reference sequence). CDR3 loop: CASSSPGGQETQYF. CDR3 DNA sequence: TGTGCCAGCAGCTCGCCGGGGGGTCAAGAGACCCAGTACTTC.

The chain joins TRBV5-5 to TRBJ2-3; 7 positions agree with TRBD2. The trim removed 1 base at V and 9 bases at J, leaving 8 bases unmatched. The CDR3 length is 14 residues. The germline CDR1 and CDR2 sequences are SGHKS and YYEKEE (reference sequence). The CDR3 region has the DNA TGTGCCAGCAGCTTGAGGCCTAGCGGAGGGACGCAGTATTTT. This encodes CASSLRPSGGTQYF.

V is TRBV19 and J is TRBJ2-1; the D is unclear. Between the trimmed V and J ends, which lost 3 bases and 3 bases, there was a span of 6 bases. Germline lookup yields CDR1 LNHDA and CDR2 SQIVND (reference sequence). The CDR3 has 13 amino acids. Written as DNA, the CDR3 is TGTGCCAGTAGTATTCGGGTCTACAATGAGCAGTTCTTC. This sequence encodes CASSIRVYNEQFF.

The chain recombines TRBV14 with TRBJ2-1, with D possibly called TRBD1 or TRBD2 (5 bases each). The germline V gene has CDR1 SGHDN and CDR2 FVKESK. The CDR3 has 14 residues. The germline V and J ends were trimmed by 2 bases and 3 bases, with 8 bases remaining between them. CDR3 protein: CASSQRGVYNEQFF. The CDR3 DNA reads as TGTGCCAGCAGCCAACGAGGGGTCTACAATGAGCAGTTCTTC.

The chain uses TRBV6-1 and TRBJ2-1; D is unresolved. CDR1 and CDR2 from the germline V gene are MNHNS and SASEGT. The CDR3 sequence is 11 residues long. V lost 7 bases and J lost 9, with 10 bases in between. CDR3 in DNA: TGTGCCAGCACTGATGGTACTGAGCAGTTCTTC. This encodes CASTDGTEQFF.

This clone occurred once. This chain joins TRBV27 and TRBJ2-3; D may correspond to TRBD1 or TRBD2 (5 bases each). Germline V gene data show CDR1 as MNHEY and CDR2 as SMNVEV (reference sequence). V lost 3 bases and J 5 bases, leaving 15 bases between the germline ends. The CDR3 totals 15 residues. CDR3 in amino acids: CASSLAWGYRDTQYF. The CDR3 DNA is TGTGCCAGCAGTTTGGCCTGGGGGTACAGAGATACGCAGTATTTT.

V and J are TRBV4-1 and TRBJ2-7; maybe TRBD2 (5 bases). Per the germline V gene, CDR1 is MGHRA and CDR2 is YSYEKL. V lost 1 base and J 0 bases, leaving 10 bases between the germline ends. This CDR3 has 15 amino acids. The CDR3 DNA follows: TGCGCCAGCAGCCAAGGCCCGGGGATCTCCTACGAGCAGTACTTC. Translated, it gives CASSQGPGISYEQYF.

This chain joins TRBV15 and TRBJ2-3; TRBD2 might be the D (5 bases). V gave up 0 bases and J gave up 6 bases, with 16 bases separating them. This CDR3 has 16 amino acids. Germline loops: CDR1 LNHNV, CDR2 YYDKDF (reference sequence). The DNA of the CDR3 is TGTGCCACCAGCAGAGACCCCGCCGGGGTTGGTGATACGCAGTATTTT. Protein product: CATSRDPAGVGDTQYF.

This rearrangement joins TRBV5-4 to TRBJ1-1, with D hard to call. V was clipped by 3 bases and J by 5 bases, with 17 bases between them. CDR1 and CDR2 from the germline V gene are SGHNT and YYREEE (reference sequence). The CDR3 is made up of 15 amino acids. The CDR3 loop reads CASSSVGRLETEAFF. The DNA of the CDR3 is TGTGCCAGCAGCTCCGTTGGCCGTCTGGAGACTGAAGCTTTCTTT.

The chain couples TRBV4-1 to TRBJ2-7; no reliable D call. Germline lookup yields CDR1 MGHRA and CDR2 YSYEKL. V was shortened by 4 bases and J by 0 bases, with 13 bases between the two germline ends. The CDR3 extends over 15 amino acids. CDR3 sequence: CASSPRAGYSYEQYF. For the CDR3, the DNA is TGCGCCAGCAGCCCCCGGGCAGGCTACTCCTACGAGCAGTACTTC.

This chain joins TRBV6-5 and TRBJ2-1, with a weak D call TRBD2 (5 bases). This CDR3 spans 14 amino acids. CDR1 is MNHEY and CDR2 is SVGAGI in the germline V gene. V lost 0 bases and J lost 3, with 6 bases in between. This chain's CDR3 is CASSYSRDYNEQFF. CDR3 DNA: TGTGCCAGCAGTTACTCCCGGGACTACAATGAGCAGTTCTTC.